This T cell receptor (beta chain) was observed in a study of T cells in Graves' hyperthyroidism and ophthalmopathy. Whole-study findings and limits: Most clonotypes expanded in the thyroid (above 0.001) were also present in blood.

TCR beta CDR3 sequences were amplified from RNA transcripts. HTBI primers were used for first-round RT-PCR of the TCR CDR3. MiXCR was run by TCRdb on the multiplex PCR reads, yielding one entry per CDR3 protein. The table shows some 460,000 distinct CDR3 sequences, with around 14% occurring only once. Points on this clonotype: The antigen remains unidentified.

Germline V CDR1 and CDR2: MRHNA, SNTAGT. Trimming took off 3 bases at V and 4 bases at J, with 12 bases between the two ends. The CDR3 is 14 residues long. Diagnoses rested on clinical symptoms, serum thyroxine and TRAb, thyroid ultrasound and orbital computed tomography. The chain joins TRBV6-4 to TRBJ1-1; no clear D gene. The sequence was obtained from a woman between 18 and 29 years old with Graves' hyperthyroidism. Sequencing was carried out using blood. In DNA form, the CDR3 reads TGTGCCAGCAGTGAACAAGGTGGAGGCACTGAAGCTTTCTTT. This encodes CASSEQGGGTEAFF.